The present T cell receptor beta chain was sequenced within a study of blood T cell repertoires in COVID-19. About the study: Sites across the United States, Italy and Spain contributed samples from acute and convalescent COVID-19.

Trimming shortened V by 3 bases and J by 2 bases, and 12 bases separated the two germline ends. Germline CDR1 reads KGHDR; CDR2 reads SFDVKD. The CDR3 totals 15 residues. The method was immunoSEQ multiplex PCR; TCRdb's version includes in-frame clones alone and lacks a portion of them. The sample holds approximately 71,000 clones, roughly 78% seen once. The sample taken for sequencing was peripheral blood. The chain links TRBV24-1 to TRBJ2-5; a weak D match, TRBD1 (6 bases). This TCR was recovered from a man aged 60 to 69 with active or convalescent COVID-19. This CDR3 is CATSDKRQGQETQYF. For the CDR3, the DNA is TGTGCCACCAGTGATAAGAGGCAGGGGCAAGAGACCCAGTACTTC.